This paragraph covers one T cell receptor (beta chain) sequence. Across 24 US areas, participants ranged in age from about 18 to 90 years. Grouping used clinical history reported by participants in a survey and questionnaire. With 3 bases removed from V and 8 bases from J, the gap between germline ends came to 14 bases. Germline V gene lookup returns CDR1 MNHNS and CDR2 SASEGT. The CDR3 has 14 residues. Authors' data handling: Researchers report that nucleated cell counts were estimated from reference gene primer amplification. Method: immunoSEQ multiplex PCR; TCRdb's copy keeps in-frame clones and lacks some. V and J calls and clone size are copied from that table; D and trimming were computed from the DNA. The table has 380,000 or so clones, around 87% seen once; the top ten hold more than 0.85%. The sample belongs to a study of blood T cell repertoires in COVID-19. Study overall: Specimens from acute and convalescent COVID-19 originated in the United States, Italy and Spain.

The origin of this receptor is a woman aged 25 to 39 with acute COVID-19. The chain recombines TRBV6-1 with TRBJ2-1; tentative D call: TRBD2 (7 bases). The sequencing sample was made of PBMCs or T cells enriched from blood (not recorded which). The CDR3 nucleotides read TGTGCCAGCAGTGACTTCGGGGGGCGGTATGAGCAGTTCTTC. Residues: CASSDFGGRYEQFF.